This T cell receptor beta chain originates from a study of blood T cell repertoires in COVID-19. Recruits, aged about 18 to 95 years, lived in 24 US areas. V was clipped by 0 bases and J by 7 bases, with 12 bases between them. CDR3 length: 15 residues. Germline V lookup: CDR1 PRHDT, CDR2 FYEKMQ (reference sequence). Sequencing was performed with immunoSEQ multiplex PCR; in TCRdb, only in-frame clones are kept and a portion is missing. The sample consists of 250,000 or so clones, about 90% of them appearing once. The chain is built from TRBV13 and TRBJ2-2, with D maybe TRBD2 (5 bases). The sequence was collected from a woman aged 25-40 years who had been exposed to COVID-19. What was sequenced was PBMCs or T cells enriched from blood (not recorded which). Here the CDR3 reads CASSLGGVDGGELFF. DNA of the CDR3: TGTGCCAGCAGCTTAGGGGGAGTAGACGGCGGGGAGCTGTTTTTT. The variable domain in full, completed from reference TRBV13 and TRBJ2-2, reads AAGVIQSPRHLIKEKRETATLKCYPIPRHDTVYWYQQGPGQDPQFLISFYEKMQSDKGSIPDRFSAQQFSDYHSELNMSSLELGDSALYFCASSLGGVDGGELFFGEGSRLTVL.